Here is one T cell receptor (beta chain) with its context. This record comes from a study of control samples from healthy donors and cancer patients. Only in-frame clones appear in the TCRdb table, and some are missing; sequencing was by immunoSEQ multiplex PCR. The sample has over 90,000 clones, more than 85% seen once. Trimming removed 1 base from V and 3 bases from J, with 9 bases in between. There are 15 residues in the CDR3. The germline V gene encodes CDR1 SGHAT and CDR2 FQNNGV. The receptor's source is a man in his sixties with lung cancer. V and J are TRBV11-2 and TRBJ2-2; a weak D match, TRBD1 (6 bases). The sequencing input was PBMCs. The CDR3 DNA reads TGTGCCAGCAGCTTAGGTACAGGGTACACCGGGGAGCTGTTTTTT. This encodes CASSLGTGYTGELFF.